Sequencing of this T cell receptor (beta chain) was carried out in a study of control samples from healthy donors and cancer patients. Trimming pared 2 bases from V and 0 bases from J, leaving 7 bases between. Per the germline V gene, CDR1 is MGHDK and CDR2 is SYGVNS. The CDR3 totals 15 residues. Assay used: immunoSEQ multiplex PCR; TCRdb lists only in-frame clones, some missing. The table has about 69,000 clones, roughly 90% seen once. The receptor's source is a man between 60 and 75 years old with lung cancer. The sequenced material came from PBMCs. The chain has TRBV25-1 and TRBJ2-2, with a tentative D call TRBD2 (6 bases). The CDR3 loop reads CASSEPGANTGELFF. The DNA of the CDR3 is TGTGCCAGCAGTGAACCGGGGGCGAACACCGGGGAGCTGTTTTTT. The full variable domain, in which reference TRBV25-1 and TRBJ2-2 provide the parts outside the CDR3, is EADIYQTPRYLVIGTGKKITLECSQTMGHDKMYWYQQDPGMELHLIHYSYGVNSTEKGDLSSESTVSRIRTEHFPLTLESARPSHTSQYLCASSEPGANTGELFFGEGSRLTVL.